This T cell receptor (beta chain) was found in a study of T-cell reconstitution after alpha-beta-depleted transplantation in children. This clonotype has only a few counts. Trimming shortened V by 2 bases and J by 3 bases, and 8 bases separated the two germline ends. Germline-derived CDR1 and CDR2 are MNHEY and SVGEGT. There are 13 residues in the CDR3. Preparation of the TCRbeta library was carried out with unique molecular identifiers. TCRdb re-called the PCR reads through MiXCR, storing one row per CDR3 protein. The table includes a few hundred thousand distinct CDR3 sequences, approximately 10% detected once.

The chain is built from TRBV6-2 or TRBV6-3 and TRBJ2-7; the D gene could be TRBD1 or TRBD2 (5 bases each). Sequenced material: PBMCs from the stem cell graft donor, taken from the stem cell graft. The source of this sequence is a human donor who donated a stem cell graft to a child with acute lymphoblastic leukemia. The CDR3 region is CASSYGTYYEQYF. The CDR3 region has the DNA TGTGCCAGCAGTTACGGGACCTACTACGAGCAGTACTTC.